These 15 T cell receptor beta chains originate from one sample sequenced in a study of response to subunit inactivated influenza vaccine. One entry per CDR3 protein, called by TCRdb with MiXCR from the RT-PCR reads. The table lists some 850,000 distinct CDR3 sequences, under 20% of them singletons, with about 11% in the top ten. This specimen consisted of PBMCs from blood, obtained around 5 days after vaccination. The origin of the receptors is a man aged 50 or older who received an inactivated influenza vaccine.

The chain uses TRBV20-1 and TRBJ2-3; 16 bases fit TRBD2. The germline V gene encodes CDR1 DFQATT and CDR2 SNEGSKA (reference sequence). J was trimmed by 2 bases and V by 1 base; bases with no gene match: 6. The CDR3 is 18 residues long. CDR3 sequence: CSARAGLAGGRDTDTQYF. CDR3 coding DNA: TGCAGTGCTAGAGCGGGACTAGCGGGGGGGCGGGACACAGATACGCAGTATTTT.

J is TRBJ2-1 and V is TRBV7-8; 12 bases align to TRBD2. With V trimmed by 1 base and J by 0 bases, 10 bases remained unmatched. Germline V lookup: CDR1 SGHVS, CDR2 FQNEAQ. The CDR3 is made up of 20 amino acids. This CDR3 reads CASSLETSGSWGSSYNEQFF. Written as DNA, the CDR3 is TGTGCCAGCAGCTTAGAGACTAGCGGGAGTTGGGGAAGCTCCTACAATGAGCAGTTCTTC. Full variable domain (missing parts from reference TRBV7-8 and TRBJ2-1): GAGVSQSPRYKVAKRGQDVALRCDPISGHVSLFWYQQALGQGPEFLTYFQNEAQLDKSGLPSDRFFAERPEGSVSTLKIQRTQQEDSAVYLCASSLETSGSWGSSYNEQFFGPGTRLTVL.

The chain links TRBV24-1 to TRBJ1-5; 7 nucleotides align to TRBD1. The CDR3 is 14 amino acids. The germline CDR1 and CDR2 sequences are KGHDR and SFDVKD. V shed 5 bases and J 5 bases; nucleotides not matched to a gene: 5. The CDR3 region is CATSGQGGYQPQHF. The CDR3 nucleotides read TGTGCCACCAGTGGGCAGGGGGGTTATCAGCCCCAGCATTTT.

The rearrangement uses TRBV20-1 and TRBJ2-7; D not certain. Germline V gene data show CDR1 as DFQATT and CDR2 as SNEGSKA (reference sequence). The CDR3 runs 14 residues. V lost 3 bases and J 0 bases, leaving 12 bases between the germline ends. The CDR3 DNA follows: TGCAGTGCTAGTGACCATCCGAGCTCCTACGAGCAGTACTTC. Its translation: CSASDHPSSYEQYF.

This chain connects TRBV7-2 to TRBJ2-3; D remains unclear. The CDR3 contains 13 residues. Trimming stripped 2 bases from V and 7 bases from J, with 10 bases between. Germline V lookup: CDR1 SGHTA, CDR2 FQGNSA. CDR3 region: CASSLSITHTQYF. For the CDR3, the DNA is TGTGCCAGCAGCTTATCAATTACTCATACGCAGTATTTT.

This chain links TRBV7-8 with TRBJ2-5; D may correspond to TRBD1 or TRBD2 (6 bases each). V dropped 2 bases and J dropped 4 bases, with 17 bases sitting between them. The length of the CDR3 is 16 residues. Germline V lookup: CDR1 SGHVS, CDR2 FQNEAQ. CDR3 bases: TGTGCCAGCAGCTTAAACGGGGGCGGATTTGGAGAGACCCAGTACTTC. It specifies CASSLNGGGFGETQYF.

The table lists this clonotype with a few counts. The chain has TRBV7-9 and TRBJ2-1; 7 nucleotides line up with TRBD1. V dropped 6 bases and J dropped 15; count of bases not matched to a gene: 11. Germline V lookup: CDR1 SEHNR, CDR2 FQNEAQ (reference sequence). The CDR3 spans 12 residues. This chain's CDR3 is CASRPNRDSWFF. The CDR3 coding sequence is TGTGCCAGCAGGCCAAACCGGGACAGCTGGTTCTTC.

The chain recombines TRBV7-6 with TRBJ2-1; 13 positions match TRBD2. The germline CDR1 and CDR2 sequences are SGHVS and FNYEAQ. J gave up 8 bases and V 5 bases, and 9 bases lay outside the gene matches. This CDR3 is 16 amino acids long. This chain's CDR3 is CASSIRTSGSRHEQFF. The CDR3 nucleotides read TGTGCCAGCAGCATTAGGACTAGCGGGAGTCGGCATGAGCAGTTCTTC.

The table lists this clonotype with a few counts. This chain joins TRBV4-1 and TRBJ2-5; D is possibly TRBD2 (5 bases). The CDR3 extends over 14 amino acids. Trimming took off 1 base at V and 5 bases at J, with 11 bases between the two ends. Germline V gene data show CDR1 as MGHRA and CDR2 as YSYEKL. CDR3 DNA sequence: TGCGCCAGCAGCCAAGTTGGGGAGAGTGAGACCCAGTACTTC. It codes for CASSQVGESETQYF.

The rearrangement links TRBV28 to TRBJ1-1; a weak D match, TRBD1 (5 bases). V shed 6 bases and J shed 4 bases, with 18 bases lying between them. Germline V gene lookup returns CDR1 MDHEN and CDR2 SYDVKM. This CDR3 comprises 15 residues. The CDR3 nucleotides are TGTGCCAGCAGCCCTCCCGCGGGGGGTGGCACTGAAGCTTTCTTT. Protein: CASSPPAGGGTEAFF.

This clonotype was seen a few times. V gene TRBV12-3 or TRBV12-4 combines with J gene TRBJ1-6; D is unresolved. This CDR3 region has 14 residues. Trimming removed 6 bases from V and 10 bases from J, with 16 bases in between. CDR3 amino acids: CASRTTRIRSPLHF. The CDR3 coding sequence is TGTGCCAGCAGGACCACAAGAATCAGGTCACCCCTCCACTTT.

This clonotype came up a few times. The chain is built from TRBV20-1 and TRBJ2-5; tentative D call: TRBD2 (5 bases). CDR1 DFQATT and CDR2 SNEGSKA come from the germline V gene (reference sequence). Trimming shortened V by 2 bases and J by 7 bases, and 14 bases separated the two germline ends. This CDR3 contains 13 residues. CDR3 coding DNA: TGCAGTGCTAGACGGCCTAGCCTCGGGACCCAGTACTTC. This gives the protein CSARRPSLGTQYF.

In its sample, this clonotype was seen a few times. J is TRBJ2-7 and V is TRBV6-1; D possibly corresponds to TRBD1 (6 bases). The CDR3 is made up of 13 amino acids. Germline lookup yields CDR1 MNHNS and CDR2 SASEGT. V was cut by 5 bases and J by 8 bases, with 16 bases left in between. The CDR3 DNA reads TGTGCCAGCAGTCCACGAGACAGGACTCAGCAGTACTTC. It yields the protein CASSPRDRTQQYF.

The genes are TRBV5-5 and TRBJ1-2, with 9 nucleotides matching TRBD1. The ends lost 4 bases at V and 4 bases at J; junction bases unmatched: 8. Germline CDR1 is SGHKS and CDR2 is YYEKEE (reference sequence). This CDR3 region has 15 residues. The CDR3 protein is CASSPGQGRSYGYTF. The CDR3 DNA follows: TGTGCCAGCAGCCCGGGACAGGGCCGGAGCTATGGCTACACCTTC.

The chain uses TRBV7-3 and TRBJ2-5; TRBD2 matches at 8 bases. Trimming took 3 bases from V and 5 from J; bases not matched to a gene: 2. Germline values: CDR1 SGHTA, CDR2 FQGTGA. The CDR3 extends over 13 amino acids. The CDR3 sequence is CASSLTSVETQYF. DNA of the CDR3: TGTGCCAGCAGCTTGACTAGCGTGGAGACCCAGTACTTC.